Listed below are T cell receptor beta chains from one sample, sequenced in a study of T cell repertoires in cytomegalovirus infection. One entry per CDR3 protein, called by TCRdb with MiXCR from the reads. The repertoire holds about 920,000 distinct CDR3 sequences, with around 31% as singletons. Antigens for these TCRs are unknown. This specimen consisted of cultured CD8+ T cells from PBMCs, obtained from culture after CMV antigen stimulation. The receptor source for this set is a human donor in good health (CMV status not recorded). Some clones in this sample may be carry-over from other donors' samples. The CDR3 runs from the conserved cysteine through the conserved F or W. A D gene is named only where the DNA matches it firmly. Some rows mark clone size as missing; the rest say once, few, many or name a class of expanded clone.

clone size,D gene,J gene,V gene,CDR3 protein,CDR3 DNA
many,TRBD2,TRBJ2-2,TRBV7-9,CASSLDPVLAGEWTGELFF,TGTGCCAGCAGCTTAGACCCTGTTCTAGCGGGGGAATGGACCGGGGAGCTGTTTTTT
few,.,TRBJ1-5,TRBV18,CASTSVGGQPQHF,TGTGCCAGCACTTCCGTTGGGGGTCAGCCCCAGCATTTT
.,TRBD2,TRBJ2-7,TRBV6-5,CASTLNRGSGGHEQYF,TGTGCCAGCACTCTCAACCGGGGTAGCGGGGGTCACGAGCAGTACTTC
.,TRBD1,TRBJ1-5,TRBV20-1,CSARQTGGNQSQHF,TGCAGTGCTAGACAGACAGGGGGCAATCAGTCCCAGCATTTT
.,TRBD1,TRBJ1-2,TRBV4-3,CASSPLGQGASGYTF,TGCGCCAGCAGCCCACTGGGACAGGGGGCCTCTGGCTACACCTTC
.,.,TRBJ1-5,TRBV5-5,CASSSYPASGEPQHF,TGTGCCAGCAGCTCGTACCCCGCGAGCGGGGAGCCCCAGCATTTT
.,.,TRBJ1-1,TRBV6-5,CASTQPDSSKEAFF,TGTGCCAGCACCCAGCCTGATTCATCTAAGGAAGCTTTCTTT
many,.,TRBJ1-1,TRBV7-9,CASSLGQGPEAFF,TGTGCCAGCAGCTTAGGGCAGGGGCCTGAAGCTTTCTTT
.,.,TRBJ1-1,TRBV18,CASSPPWDDTEAFF,TGTGCCAGCTCACCACCGTGGGATGACACTGAAGCTTTCTTT
.,.,TRBJ2-1,TRBV12-3/TRBV12-4,CASQGLSNEQFF,TGTGCCAGCCAAGGCCTATCCAATGAGCAGTTCTTC
.,TRBD1,TRBJ1-1,TRBV10-3,CAISEDRDTEAFF,TGTGCCATCAGTGAGGACAGGGATACTGAAGCTTTCTTT
many,.,TRBJ2-1,TRBV7-8,CASSIIVEGFDNEQFF,TGTGCCAGCAGCATCATAGTGGAGGGTTTTGACAATGAGCAGTTCTTC
few,.,TRBJ2-7,TRBV12-5,CASGLYTGSYEQYF,TGTGCTAGTGGTTTGTATACAGGCTCCTACGAGCAGTACTTC
.,TRBD2,TRBJ2-7,TRBV20-1,CSAEQVRGVRYEQYF,TGCAGTGCTGAGCAGGTGCGGGGGGTTAGGTACGAGCAGTACTTC
.,.,TRBJ2-7,TRBV11-1,CASSRASTYEQYF,TGTGCCAGTTCGCGGGCATCGACCTACGAGCAGTACTTC
few,TRBD1,TRBJ1-5,TRBV6-9,CASSYWGQDPLNQPQHF,TGTGCCAGCAGTTACTGGGGACAGGACCCCCTGAATCAGCCCCAGCATTTT
few,TRBD1,TRBJ2-1,TRBV4-3,CASSPLPGQYNEQFF,TGCGCCAGCAGCCCATTACCGGGACAGTACAATGAGCAGTTCTTC
.,TRBD2,TRBJ2-5,TRBV6-1,CASSEELAEGETQYF,TGTGCCAGCAGTGAAGAGCTAGCGGAAGGAGAGACCCAGTACTTC
.,.,TRBJ2-3,TRBV7-9,CASVGIEKPDTQYF,TGTGCCAGCGTTGGGATAGAAAAACCAGATACGCAGTATTTT
.,.,TRBJ1-1,TRBV9,CASSVGGGANTEAFF,TGTGCCAGCAGCGTAGGAGGGGGGGCTAACACTGAAGCTTTCTTT